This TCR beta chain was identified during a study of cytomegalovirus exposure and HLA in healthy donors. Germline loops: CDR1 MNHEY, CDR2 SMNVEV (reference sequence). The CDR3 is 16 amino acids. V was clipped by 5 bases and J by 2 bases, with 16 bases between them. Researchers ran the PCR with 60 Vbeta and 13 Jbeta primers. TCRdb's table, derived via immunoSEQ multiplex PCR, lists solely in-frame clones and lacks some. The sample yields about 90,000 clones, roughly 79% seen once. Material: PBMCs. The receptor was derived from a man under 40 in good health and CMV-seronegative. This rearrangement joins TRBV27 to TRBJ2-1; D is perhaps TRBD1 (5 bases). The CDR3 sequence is CASSTSDSHPYNEQFF. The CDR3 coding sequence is TGTGCCAGCAGTACATCCGACAGCCACCCCTACAATGAGCAGTTCTTC.